This T cell receptor (beta chain) was profiled in a study of glioma-infiltrating T cells after dendritic cell vaccination. As for the study in general: Glioblastoma patients came from Phase I and II dendritic cell vaccination trials. Dendritic cells derived from monocytes and pulsed with autologous tumor lysate formed the vaccine. Study-level points and caveats: Complete blood and tumor specimen sets were limited to few patients.

The method was immunoSEQ multiplex PCR; TCRdb's version includes in-frame clones alone and lacks a portion of them. In the table there are roughly 100,000 clones, roughly 76% of which are singletons. As regards this clone: Its target is unknown. A junction boundary mismatches the germline segment, possibly from a read error.

The CDR3 consists of 14 residues. Germline V gene lookup returns CDR1 SQVTM and CDR2 ANQGSEA. The sequence came from a human donor with glioblastoma. The sample was blood, taken before dendritic cell vaccination. The chain joins TRBV29-1 to TRBJ2-1, with TRBD2 as a possible D gene (5 bases). The CDR3 DNA follows: TGCAGCGTTGACGCCGGGGATCGTTACAATGGGCAGTTCTTC. Translating it yields CSVDAGDRYNGQFF.